Listed below are T cell receptor beta chains from one sample, sequenced in a study of early T cells in non-severe SARS-CoV-2 infection. TCRdb reprocessed the 5' RACE reads with MiXCR, giving one entry per CDR3 protein. This sample carries about 83,000 distinct CDR3 sequences, 9% to 15% of them seen once, and the ten largest clones take 6.5%. The sequencing sample was made of whole blood. These receptors originate from an adult who was a healthcare worker with PCR-confirmed SARS-CoV-2 infection or an uninfected control (not recorded which). Both conserved end residues are part of each CDR3. The D gene is left open where the match is weak. Not all rows give a size; the values are once, few, many and, for expanded clones, a class.

TRBD2	TRBV5-3	TRBJ2-1	many	CARRPNDLAGGPGGEQFF	TGTGCCAGAAGACCTAACGACCTAGCGGGAGGGCCGGGGGGTGAGCAGTTCTTC
.	TRBV20-1	TRBJ2-7	few	CSASFGGVMYEQYF	TGCAGTGCTAGTTTCGGGGGAGTGATGTACGAGCAGTACTTC
TRBD2	TRBV6-6	TRBJ2-7	.	CASTVTSAYYEQYF	TGTGCCAGCACCGTGACTAGCGCCTACTACGAGCAGTACTTC
.	TRBV5-1	TRBJ2-6	many	CASSLDLYTGANVLTF	TGCGCCAGCAGCTTGGACCTATATACCGGGGCCAACGTCCTGACTTTC
.	TRBV7-9	TRBJ2-3	few	CASSLGVAVTTDTQYF	TGTGCCAGCAGCTTAGGAGTAGCGGTTACCACAGATACGCAGTATTTT
TRBD1	TRBV7-2	TRBJ1-1	many	CASSPRTGGSRTEAFF	TGTGCCAGCAGCCCTCGTACAGGGGGGAGTAGGACTGAAGCTTTCTTT
.	TRBV7-6	TRBJ2-6	.	CASSSRGSGANVLTF	TGTGCCAGCAGCTCCAGGGGCTCTGGGGCCAACGTCCTGACTTTC
.	TRBV11-3	TRBJ2-3	.	CASSLAPTGTQYF	TGTGCCAGCAGCTTAGCTCCTACCGGTACGCAGTATTTT
TRBD2	TRBV11-1	TRBJ2-7	few	CATVTSGTYEQYF	TGTGCCACCGTGACTAGCGGGACCTACGAGCAGTACTTC
.	TRBV7-2	TRBJ2-1	.	CASSLAQWNEQFF	TGTGCCAGCAGCTTAGCACAATGGAATGAGCAGTTCTTC
.	TRBV9	TRBJ2-1	many	CASSLTSRPYNEQFF	TGTGCCAGCAGCCTGACTAGTCGCCCTTACAATGAGCAGTTCTTC
.	TRBV2	TRBJ1-2	.	CASSLINQSYGYTF	TGTGCCAGCAGTTTAATTAACCAGTCCTATGGCTACACCTTC
TRBD1	TRBV9	TRBJ2-3	medium-sized	CASSVEAGGHVDTQYF	TGTGCCAGCAGCGTAGAAGCAGGGGGCCACGTAGATACGCAGTATTTT
.	TRBV3-1	TRBJ1-6	.	CASSQGDRAALHF	TGTGCCAGCAGCCAGGGGGACCGAGCCGCCCTCCACTTT
.	TRBV20-1	TRBJ2-1	.	CSARDPGQLGLYNEQFF	TGCAGTGCTAGAGACCCAGGACAGCTGGGGCTTTACAATGAGCAGTTCTTC
.	TRBV6-1	TRBJ2-3	few	CASTQLGATGVDTQYF	TGTGCCAGCACCCAACTGGGGGCCACGGGTGTTGATACGCAGTATTTT
.	TRBV15	TRBJ2-7	few	CATSRTGLPDEQYF	TGTGCCACCAGCAGAACCGGGCTCCCCGACGAGCAGTACTTC
.	TRBV29-1	TRBJ1-3	many	CSASSVSGNTIYF	TGCAGCGCCTCCTCCGTATCTGGAAACACCATATATTTT
.	TRBV7-2	TRBJ1-4	many	CASSLFMGEKLFF	TGTGCCAGCAGCTTATTCATGGGGGAAAAACTGTTTTTT
.	TRBV7-9	TRBJ2-7	.	CASSLGTFYEQYF	TGTGCCAGCAGCCTCGGGACTTTCTACGAGCAGTACTTC
.	TRBV24-1	TRBJ1-5	many	CATSDLDENQPQHF	TGTGCCACCAGTGATCTGGACGAGAATCAGCCCCAGCATTTT
.	TRBV18	TRBJ2-1	few	CASSPPGSGGYNEQFF	TGTGCCAGCTCACCACCGGGGAGTGGGGGGTACAATGAGCAGTTCTTC
.	TRBV7-9	TRBJ2-7	.	CASSLDRLPGYF	TGTGCCAGCAGCTTAGATCGCCTGCCGGGGTACTTC
TRBD1	TRBV12-3/TRBV12-4	TRBJ1-1	many	CASRRGQATEAFF	TGTGCCAGCAGAAGGGGACAGGCCACTGAAGCTTTCTTT
.	TRBV4-1	TRBJ1-1	.	CASSPDQRMFRTEAFF	TGCGCCAGCAGCCCAGACCAGCGCATGTTTCGCACTGAAGCTTTCTTT
.	TRBV2	TRBJ1-4	.	CASRGGVNEKLFF	TGTGCCAGCCGCGGAGGGGTTAATGAAAAACTGTTTTTT
TRBD2	TRBV29-1	TRBJ2-1	.	CSVVPRLGREGLNEQFF	TGCAGCGTTGTCCCCCGGTTGGGGCGGGAGGGCCTCAATGAGCAGTTCTTC